These 9 T cell receptor beta chains came from one sample sequenced in a study of neurological immune-mediated disorders. Each CDR3 protein is one row after TCRdb ran MiXCR on the 5' RACE reads. There are some 35,000 distinct CDR3 sequences in the sample; around a tenth occur only once, and 3% to 4.5% lies in the top ten. The sample taken for sequencing was CD4+ T cells from blood. These receptors were obtained from a woman between 25 and 40 years old with HTLV-1-associated myelopathy (HAM/TSP).

This clonotype showed up many times. The CDR3 DNA follows: TGTGCCAGCAGCACAACATCTCATGAAGACCTCTATGGCTACACCTTC. It yields the protein CASSTTSHEDLYGYTF. The V call is TRBV7-9, the J call TRBJ1-2; no clear D. Per the germline V gene, CDR1 is SEHNR and CDR2 is FQNEAQ (reference sequence). The CDR3 has 16 amino acids. V lost 5 bases to trimming and J lost 4 bases, with 20 bases between them.

The rearrangement joins TRBV10-3 to TRBJ2-1; 10 bases are shared with TRBD2. The CDR3 has 14 residues. The junction had 8 bases not matched to a gene; V was cut back by 9 bases and J by 6 bases. Germline CDR1 reads ENHRY; CDR2 reads SYGVKD. Here the CDR3 reads CAIGGQRGGNEQFF. For the CDR3, the DNA is TGTGCCATTGGCGGCCAGCGGGGGGGCAATGAGCAGTTCTTC.

The sample holds many counts of this clonotype. The rearrangement links TRBV6-6 to TRBJ2-7, with no clear D. The V gene lost 5 bases and the J gene lost 6 bases, with 11 bases spanning the gap. Germline V gene lookup returns CDR1 MNHNY and CDR2 SVGAGI (reference sequence). The CDR3 spans 12 residues. CDR3 sequence: CASSPFVGEQYF. In nucleotides, the CDR3 is TGTGCCAGCAGTCCCTTCGTGGGCGAGCAGTACTTC.

The table lists this clonotype with many counts. V usage is TRBV5-1 and J usage is TRBJ1-2; D gene uncertain. The CDR3 loop spans 12 amino acids. Germline CDR1 SGHRS, CDR2 YFSETQ. The ends were cut back, 4 bases at V and 5 bases at J, with 9 bases in the middle. The CDR3 region is CASSPGSYGYTF. The CDR3 region has the DNA TGCGCCAGCAGCCCCGGGAGTTATGGCTACACCTTC.

The V gene is TRBV5-4, the J gene TRBJ2-7, with 8 bases identical to TRBD1. V lost 3 bases and J lost 4; bases outside the gene matches: 3. This CDR3 is built from 13 residues. Germline CDR1 is SGHNT and CDR2 is YYREEE (reference sequence). Here the CDR3 DNA reads TGTGCCAGCAGCTACGGACAGGGTTACGAGCAGTACTTC. As protein: CASSYGQGYEQYF. Using reference TRBV5-4 and TRBJ2-7 for the parts outside the CDR3, the full variable domain is ETGVTQSPTHLIKTRGQQVTLRCSSQSGHNTVSWYQQALGQGPQFIFQYYREEENGRGNFPPRFSGLQFPNYSSELNVNALELDDSALYLCASSYGQGYEQYFGPGTRLTVT.

V gene TRBV18 combines with J gene TRBJ1-1; no clear D. Germline V gene lookup returns CDR1 KGHSH and CDR2 LQKENI. V was pared by 2 bases and J by 3 bases, with 16 bases between. CDR3 length: 16 amino acids. In DNA, the CDR3 is TGTGCCAGCTCACCAATTACAGTCCGTCGGTACACTGAAGCTTTCTTT. This translates into CASSPITVRRYTEAFF.

This clonotype was seen repeatedly, ten times or more. V and J are TRBV5-1 and TRBJ1-1; TRBD1 agrees at 7 bases. From germline, CDR1 is SGHRS and CDR2 YFSETQ. CDR3 length: 13 residues. V dropped 3 bases and J dropped 4; count of bases not matched to a gene: 3. The CDR3 sequence: CASSWTGATEAFF. The CDR3 DNA reads as TGCGCCAGCAGCTGGACAGGAGCCACTGAAGCTTTCTTT.

This clonotype was picked up many times. J is TRBJ2-1 and V is TRBV7-9; tentatively, D is TRBD1 or TRBD2 (6 bases each). V was clipped by 5 bases and J by 9 bases, with 20 bases between them. Per germline, CDR1 SEHNR and CDR2 FQNEAQ (reference sequence). The CDR3 covers 15 residues. The CDR3 DNA follows: TGTGCCAGCAGCAATGGGGGGCTGGCCGCAACTGAGCAGTTCTTC. Its protein is CASSNGGLAATEQFF. The complete variable domain, with remaining parts taken from reference TRBV7-9 and TRBJ2-1, reads DTGVSQNPRHKITKRGQNVTFRCDPISEHNRLYWYRQTLGQGPEFLTYFQNEAQLEKSRLLSDRFSAERPKGSFSTLEIQRTEQGDSAMYLCASSNGGLAATEQFFGPGTRLTVL.

This clonotype was detected many times. The chain recombines TRBV12-3 or TRBV12-4 with TRBJ1-1, with D maybe TRBD1 (5 bases). V gave up 6 bases and J gave up 4 bases, with 15 bases separating them. The CDR3 consists of 14 residues. The CDR3 region has the DNA TGTGCCAGCAGGGAGTCTCCCGGGGGCACTGAAGCTTTCTTT. Amino acid sequence: CASRESPGGTEAFF.